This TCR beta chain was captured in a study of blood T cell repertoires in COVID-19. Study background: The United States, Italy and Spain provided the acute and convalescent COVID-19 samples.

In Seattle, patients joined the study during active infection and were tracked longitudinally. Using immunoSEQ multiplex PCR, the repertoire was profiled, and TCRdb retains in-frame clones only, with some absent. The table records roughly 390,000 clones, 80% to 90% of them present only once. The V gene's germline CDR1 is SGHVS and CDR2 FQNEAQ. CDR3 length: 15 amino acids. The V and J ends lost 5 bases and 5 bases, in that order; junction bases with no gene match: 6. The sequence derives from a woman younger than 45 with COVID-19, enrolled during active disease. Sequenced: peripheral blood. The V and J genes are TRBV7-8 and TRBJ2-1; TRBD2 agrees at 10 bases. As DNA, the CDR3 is TGTGCCAGCAGCCGAGCGGGAGGGCCAAACAATGAGCAGTTCTTC. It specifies CASSRAGGPNNEQFF.